This entry describes one T cell receptor beta chain. Its target is unknown. The sample contains more than one DNA sequence encoding this CDR3. This entry belongs to a study of shared clonotypes between healthy human individuals. Study results and limitations: Large depth notwithstanding, sorted-subset sequencing proved incomplete by rarefaction. Clonotypes shared by all four sorted-subset donors had higher generation probabilities than non-shared clonotypes.

The germline V gene has CDR1 MDHEN and CDR2 SYDVKM. CDR3 length equals 11 residues. V lost 3 bases and J 4 bases, leaving 3 bases between the germline ends. TCRdb keeps only in-frame clones here, not all; method: immunoSEQ multiplex PCR. The table includes approximately 2,000,000 clones, roughly 90% detected once. The sequence came from a man between 18 and 35 years old in good health. Some clones in this sample may be carry-over from other donors' samples. The sequenced sample was naive CD4+ T cells from PBMCs. Sample subset: CD45RA+ positively selected. This rearrangement joins TRBV28 to TRBJ1-2; D uncertain. CDR3 bases: TGTGCCAGCAGTTTGAGCTATGGCTACACCTTC. The encoded protein is CASSLSYGYTF.